This TCR beta chain was sequenced during a study of T cells after posttransplantation cyclophosphamide. Study outcomes and limitations: TRB clonality was highly associated with recipient CMV seropositivity and reactivation.

Ten or more counts support this clone. Its antigen is not known. Germline CDR1 is SGHVS and CDR2 is FQNEAQ. V lost 4 bases to trimming and J lost 2 bases, with 6 bases between them. The CDR3 length is 13 residues. Data came from immunoSEQ multiplex PCR; TCRdb stores just in-frame clones and leaves some out. This sample shows tens of thousands of clones and no singletons; approximately 2% rests with the ten largest. The clonotype originates from a man in his forties or fifties in good health, CMV-negative, and a related stem cell transplant donor. The rearrangement uses TRBV7-8 and TRBJ1-5; possibly TRBD1 for D (6 bases). The material sequenced was PBMCs. CDR3 nucleotides: TGTGCCAGCAGCTACAGGGGCAATCAGCCCCAGCATTTT. Encoded protein: CASSYRGNQPQHF. The whole variable domain, remainder taken from reference TRBV7-8 and TRBJ1-5, is GAGVSQSPRYKVAKRGQDVALRCDPISGHVSLFWYQQALGQGPEFLTYFQNEAQLDKSGLPSDRFFAERPEGSVSTLKIQRTQQEDSAVYLCASSYRGNQPQHFGDGTRLSIL.